This T cell receptor beta chain was observed in a study of blood T cells in healthy people across ages. Whole-study results and caveats: It was held that diversity estimates obtained from one million T cells represented underestimates. Diversity of TCR beta per million T cells declined in a roughly linear way with age.

Peripheral blood was drawn, roughly 10 milliliters per donor. In this sample, this clonotype turned up a few times. Its antigen is unidentified. The germline V and J ends were trimmed by 4 bases and 0 bases, with 9 bases remaining between them. The CDR3 consists of 14 residues. Germline CDR1 SGHRS, CDR2 YFSETQ. The authors ran a second PCR of about 6 to 11 cycles using a sample-barcoded 5' primer and a J-beta primer mix. Each of the cDNA molecules was tagged by a template-switch adaptor with 12 random nucleotides. TCRdb reprocessed the 5' RACE reads via MiXCR and lists one record per CDR3 protein. This table holds about 630,000 distinct CDR3 sequences, roughly 21% found once.

Sequenced material: blood. The receptor was derived from a man in his 70s in good health. The chain has TRBV5-1 and TRBJ2-3; D remains ambiguous. The CDR3 bases are TGCGCCAGCAGCGACGGGTCTAGCACAGATACGCAGTATTTT. This encodes CASSDGSSTDTQYF.